Listed below are T cell receptor beta chains from one sample, sequenced in a study of OX40 agonist ivuxolimab in advanced cancers. The repertoire was sequenced with immunoSEQ multiplex PCR; TCRdb's copy has only in-frame clones and lacks some. The profile shows some 86,000 clones, approximately 85% of them singletons. The specimen comprised CD4+ or CD8+ T cells sorted from blood, sampled in a trial of the OX40 agonist ivuxolimab. These receptors came from an adult with an advanced solid tumor such as melanoma, head and neck, liver or kidney cancer. Each CDR3 is given with its conserved first and last residue. The D gene is left open where the match is weak. Some rows have no size entry. The others give once, few or many, or a class for an expanded clone.

len: 16; d_gene: TRBD1; v_gene: TRBV2; j_gene: TRBJ1-5; abundance: NA; CDR3nt: TGTGCCAGCACCTCAAAACAGACAGGGGCGAATCAGCCCCAGCATTTT; CDR3aa: CASTSKQTGANQPQHF
len: 15; d_gene: TRBD2; v_gene: TRBV9; j_gene: TRBJ2-7; abundance: NA; CDR3nt: TGTGCCAGCAGCCCCGGGGGGAGTGTAACCTACGAGCAGTACTTC; CDR3aa: CASSPGGSVTYEQYF
len: 12; d_gene: NA; v_gene: TRBV7-9; j_gene: TRBJ2-1; abundance: NA; CDR3nt: TGTGCCAGCAGCGGTCGGGACAATGAGCAGTTCTTC; CDR3aa: CASSGRDNEQFF
len: 16; d_gene: TRBD2; v_gene: TRBV27; j_gene: TRBJ2-1; abundance: NA; CDR3nt: TGTGCCAGCGCCCCCGGGACTAGCGGAAACTGGAATGAGCAGTTCTTC; CDR3aa: CASAPGTSGNWNEQFF
len: 16; d_gene: TRBD1; v_gene: TRBV9; j_gene: TRBJ1-1; abundance: NA; CDR3nt: TGTGCCAGCAGCAATGGACAGGGGGCAGTGAACACTGAAGCTTTCTTT; CDR3aa: CASSNGQGAVNTEAFF
len: 19; d_gene: NA; v_gene: TRBV28; j_gene: TRBJ1-4; abundance: NA; CDR3nt: TGTGCCAGCAGTTCAGACGTGGGAAGGACAGCAGTCGCGATTGGAGAACTGTTTTTT; CDR3aa: CASSSDVGRTAVAIGELFF
len: 15; d_gene: NA; v_gene: TRBV19; j_gene: TRBJ2-1; abundance: NA; CDR3nt: TGTGCCAGTAGTATCCCGGACAGCTCCTACAATGAGCAGTTCTTC; CDR3aa: CASSIPDSSYNEQFF
len: 12; d_gene: NA; v_gene: TRBV11-2; j_gene: TRBJ2-1; abundance: NA; CDR3nt: TGTGCCAGCAGCTTAGATTTGTACGAGCAGTTCTTC; CDR3aa: CASSLDLYEQFF
len: 11; d_gene: NA; v_gene: TRBV30; j_gene: TRBJ1-5; abundance: NA; CDR3nt: TGTGCCTGGGGAGGGCCAGAGCCCCAGCATTTT; CDR3aa: CAWGGPEPQHF
len: 15; d_gene: NA; v_gene: TRBV11-2; j_gene: TRBJ2-7; abundance: NA; CDR3nt: TGTGCCAGCAGCTTAGAGTGGGGCCCGAGTTACGAGCAGTACTTC; CDR3aa: CASSLEWGPSYEQYF
len: 14; d_gene: TRBD1; v_gene: TRBV7-8; j_gene: TRBJ2-7; abundance: NA; CDR3nt: TGTGCCAGCAGCTTAGAGGGACAGTTGCACGAGCAGTACTTC; CDR3aa: CASSLEGQLHEQYF
len: 14; d_gene: NA; v_gene: TRBV9; j_gene: TRBJ2-1; abundance: NA; CDR3nt: TGTGCCAGCAGCCCCTGGGCAGGCTACAATGAGCAGTTCTTC; CDR3aa: CASSPWAGYNEQFF
len: 14; d_gene: NA; v_gene: TRBV18; j_gene: TRBJ2-5; abundance: NA; CDR3nt: TGTGCCAGCTCAGTCCGGGACCAAGAAGAGACCCAGTACTTC; CDR3aa: CASSVRDQEETQYF
len: 14; d_gene: TRBD2; v_gene: TRBV5-4; j_gene: TRBJ2-3; abundance: NA; CDR3nt: TGTGCCAGCAGCTTTGCGCTAGCGGGAGGTACGCAGTATTTT; CDR3aa: CASSFALAGGTQYF
len: 11; d_gene: NA; v_gene: TRBV28; j_gene: TRBJ2-7; abundance: NA; CDR3nt: TGTGCCGTAGAGGGCGGATACGAGCAGTACTTC; CDR3aa: CAVEGGYEQYF
len: 17; d_gene: NA; v_gene: TRBV11-3; j_gene: TRBJ2-7; abundance: few; CDR3nt: TGTGCCAGCAGCTCCCCACCCTGGACCCCTGGGAACTACGAGCAGTACTTC; CDR3aa: CASSSPPWTPGNYEQYF
len: 14; d_gene: NA; v_gene: TRBV15; j_gene: TRBJ1-1; abundance: NA; CDR3nt: TGTGCCACCAGCACCGGATGGGTAGGCACTGAAGCTTTCTTT; CDR3aa: CATSTGWVGTEAFF
len: 18; d_gene: TRBD2; v_gene: TRBV19; j_gene: TRBJ2-3; abundance: NA; CDR3nt: TGTGCCAGTAGTATGGGTTGGGGACTAGCGGCCAGCACAGATACGCAGTATTTT; CDR3aa: CASSMGWGLAASTDTQYF
len: 15; d_gene: NA; v_gene: TRBV4-3; j_gene: TRBJ2-7; abundance: NA; CDR3nt: TGCGCCAGCAGCCAGCTCAGGAGCAGCTCCTACGAGCAGTACTTC; CDR3aa: CASSQLRSSSYEQYF